This T cell receptor (beta chain) was found in a study of CD8 T cells in Susac syndrome. Random hexamers were used to reverse transcribe an amount of about 0.45 to 1 ug RNA. Using its own MiXCR run on the immunoSEQ multiplex PCR reads, TCRdb lists one record per CDR3 protein. The sample has about 200,000 distinct CDR3 sequences, 95% seen once. The CDR3 is made up of 15 amino acids. The V segment lost 2 bases and the J segment 2 bases; nucleotides outside the gene matches: 3. From germline, CDR1 is SGDLS and CDR2 YYNGEE. Patients with stable or active relapsing-remitting disease, all of them treatment-naive, made up the multiple sclerosis controls. Negative isolation was used for CD8+ and CD4+ T cells and FACS enrichment for TEMRA cells.

The chain joins TRBV9 to TRBJ2-7, with 11 positions matching TRBD2. Sample: CD4+ T cells from PBMCs. The TCR sequence derives from a human donor with multiple sclerosis. The CDR3 region is CASSVGTSGAYEQYF. In DNA form, the CDR3 reads TGTGCCAGCAGCGTTGGGACTAGCGGAGCCTACGAGCAGTACTTC.